The 26 T cell receptor beta chains presented below share a single source sample, sequenced in a study of shared clonotypes between healthy human individuals. Here immunoSEQ multiplex PCR was the method, and the copy in TCRdb shows in-frame clones only, minus some. The table lists around 1,900,000 clones, roughly 95% of them singletons, with more than 1.5% in the top ten. Positive CCR7 selection of CD45RO-negative cells yielded the naive CD8 cells, and terminally differentiated effector memory CD45RA+ cells were excluded. Sequencing was done on a sample of naive CD8+ T cells from PBMCs. Receptor source: a man in his late teens or twenties in good health. Some clones in this sample may be carry-over from other donors' samples.

The J gene is TRBJ2-5, the V gene TRBV27, with D perhaps TRBD1 (6 bases). V shed 4 bases and J shed 2 bases, with 11 bases lying between them. In germline, CDR1 is MNHEY, CDR2 SMNVEV (reference sequence). The CDR3 is 14 amino acids. This chain's CDR3 is CASSYQGRQETQYF. CDR3 nucleotides: TGTGCCAGCAGTTATCAGGGGAGACAAGAGACCCAGTACTTC.

The genes are TRBV6-5 and TRBJ2-1; D is unresolved. CDR3 length: 14 amino acids. Germline CDR1 MNHEY, CDR2 SVGAGI. Trimming took off 5 bases at V and 2 bases at J, with 10 bases between the two ends. As DNA, the CDR3 is TGTGCCAGCAGTACAGCTTCTCCCTACAATGAGCAGTTCTTC. Translated: CASSTASPYNEQFF.

The rearrangement links TRBV27 to TRBJ2-7; no firm D call. This CDR3 has 14 amino acids. V was cut by 2 bases and J by 4 bases, with 12 bases left in between. Per germline, CDR1 MNHEY and CDR2 SMNVEV (reference sequence). The chain's CDR3 is CASSLNGHLYEQYF. The CDR3 DNA reads TGTGCCAGCAGTTTAAACGGTCACTTGTACGAGCAGTACTTC.

CDR3 protein: CASRGTDYLTYEQYF. In nucleotides, the CDR3 is TGTGCCAGCAGGGGAACAGATTATCTAACCTACGAGCAGTACTTC. The rearrangement joins TRBV5-5 to TRBJ2-7, with D uncertain. V lost 5 bases to trimming and J lost 2 bases, with 17 bases between them. Germline-derived CDR1 and CDR2 are SGHKS and YYEKEE (reference sequence). This CDR3 is 15 amino acids long.

This clone has more than one count but fewer than ten. DNA for the CDR3: TGTGCCAGCAGCGCTGGACAGGGATTGAACACTGAAGCTTTCTTT. Amino acid sequence: CASSAGQGLNTEAFF. The chain carries TRBV7-9 and TRBJ1-1; 8 positions agree with TRBD1. The germline V gene has CDR1 SEHNR and CDR2 FQNEAQ (reference sequence). The V segment lost 5 bases and the J segment 0 bases; nucleotides outside the gene matches: 5. CDR3 length: 15 residues.

The J gene is TRBJ1-1, the V gene TRBV5-1, with 11 positions matching TRBD1. J gave up 3 bases and V 5 bases, and 6 bases lay outside the gene matches. The CDR3 consists of 15 residues. Germline V gene lookup returns CDR1 SGHRS and CDR2 YFSETQ. CDR3 amino acids: CASRWTGGWDTEAFF. The CDR3 DNA reads as TGCGCCAGCAGATGGACAGGGGGCTGGGACACTGAAGCTTTCTTT.

CDR3 DNA: TGCAGCGTTGAATTGTCAGGGGGGTCCTACGAGCAGTACTTC. The encoded protein is CSVELSGGSYEQYF. J is TRBJ2-7 and V is TRBV29-1; possible D gene TRBD1, 7 bases. CDR1 and CDR2 from the germline V gene are SQVTM and ANQGSEA. The CDR3 covers 14 residues. V dropped 2 bases and J dropped 1 base, with 12 bases sitting between them.

The V call is TRBV5-1, the J call TRBJ2-7, with D tentatively TRBD2 (6 bases). V gave up 5 bases and J gave up 0 bases, with 18 bases separating them. CDR3 length: 16 residues. In germline, CDR1 is SGHRS, CDR2 YFSETQ. The CDR3 region has the DNA TGCGCCAGCAGTTTGTCGCCCGGGACTGGCTCCTACGAGCAGTACTTC. This gives the protein CASSLSPGTGSYEQYF.

This CDR3 is CSVRGAGSEGYTF. Here the CDR3 DNA reads TGCAGCGTGCGGGGGGCAGGTTCTGAGGGCTACACCTTC. The V and J genes are TRBV29-1 and TRBJ1-2; perhaps TRBD1 as D (6 bases). Germline CDR1 SQVTM, CDR2 ANQGSEA. CDR3 length: 13 amino acids. Between the trimmed V and J ends, which lost 6 bases and 8 bases, there was a span of 19 bases. The full variable domain, with the rest looked up from reference TRBV29-1 and TRBJ1-2, is SAVISQKPSRDICQRGTSLTIQCQVDSQVTMMFWYRQQPGQSLTLIATANQGSEATYESGFVIDKFPISRPNLTFSTLTVSNMSPEDSSIYLCSVRGAGSEGYTFGSGTRLTVV.

The chain couples TRBV10-3 to TRBJ2-3; TRBD1 matches at 10 bases. This CDR3 contains 19 residues. Germline V gene sequence: CDR1 ENHRY, CDR2 SYGVKD. V was pared by 4 bases and J by 1 base, with 14 bases of the junction left unmatched. The chain's CDR3 is CAISGREMTGGVGTDTQYF. DNA of the CDR3: TGTGCCATCAGTGGCCGGGAAATGACAGGGGGCGTCGGCACAGATACGCAGTATTTT.

V gene TRBV9 combines with J gene TRBJ1-2; maybe TRBD1 (6 bases). The length of the CDR3 is 13 residues. The V gene's germline CDR1 is SGDLS and CDR2 YYNGEE. V dropped 3 bases and J dropped 4 bases, with 10 bases sitting between them. CDR3: CASSEEGVYGYTF. The CDR3 DNA follows: TGTGCCAGCAGCGAGGAGGGGGTCTATGGCTACACCTTC.

The chain uses TRBV11-3 and TRBJ2-1; 13 nucleotides agree with TRBD2. From germline, CDR1 is SGHNT and CDR2 YENEEA. The length of the CDR3 is 19 residues. Trimming took 1 base from V and 0 from J; bases not matched to a gene: 6. Here the CDR3 reads CASSLGRRLAGGSYNEQFF. Written as DNA, the CDR3 is TGTGCCAGCAGCTTAGGTCGTCGACTAGCGGGAGGCTCCTACAATGAGCAGTTCTTC.

This rearrangement joins TRBV27 to TRBJ2-7; 8 bases line up with TRBD1. J lost 5 bases, V lost 5 bases, and 11 bases had no gene match. CDR1 and CDR2 (germline): MNHEY, SMNVEV (reference sequence). This CDR3 region has 15 residues. The CDR3 is CASSTPWTGRNEQYF. The CDR3, as DNA: TGTGCCAGCAGTACACCGTGGACAGGGAGAAACGAGCAGTACTTC.

Remarks on this clone: Other nucleotide sequences in the sample specify the same CDR3. V usage is TRBV4-1 and J usage is TRBJ2-3, with a possible D match to TRBD2 (6 bases). There are 15 residues in the CDR3. Germline CDR1 reads MGHRA; CDR2 reads YSYEKL. Trimming stripped 2 bases from V and 0 bases from J, with 9 bases between. The CDR3 protein is CASSQLASSTDTQYF. In DNA, the CDR3 is TGCGCCAGCAGCCAACTAGCGTCTAGCACAGATACGCAGTATTTT.

This chain links TRBV7-9 with TRBJ2-2; either TRBD1 or TRBD2 may supply D (7 bases each). The CDR3 is 16 residues long. Germline V CDR1 and CDR2: SEHNR, FQNEAQ (reference sequence). V was cut by 4 bases and J by 5 bases, with 17 bases left in between. The CDR3 DNA reads TGTGCCAGCAGCTGGCCCCCAGGGGGGGGGACCGGGGAGCTGTTTTTT. Translation gives CASSWPPGGGTGELFF.

The chain is built from TRBV19 and TRBJ2-5, with 7 nucleotides matching TRBD1. CDR3 length: 14 residues. The ends lost 3 bases at V and 5 bases at J; junction bases unmatched: 6. Germline V gives CDR1 LNHDA, CDR2 SQIVND (reference sequence). CDR3 sequence (DNA): TGTGCCAGTAGTATTTCAGGGGGTGGGGAGACCCAGTACTTC. This translates into CASSISGGGETQYF.

This chain links TRBV27 with TRBJ1-1, with D perhaps TRBD1 (5 bases). Germline CDR1 and CDR2: MNHEY and SMNVEV (reference sequence). The CDR3 runs to 14 residues. The ends were cut back, 3 bases at V and 4 bases at J, with 12 bases in the middle. CDR3 sequence: CASSFGRAGTEAFF. In DNA form, the CDR3 reads TGTGCCAGCAGTTTTGGCAGGGCGGGCACTGAAGCTTTCTTT.

V gene TRBV27 combines with J gene TRBJ2-7; 7 bases match TRBD2. This CDR3 has 14 amino acids. The germline CDR1 and CDR2 sequences are MNHEY and SMNVEV (reference sequence). Trimming at V came to 1 base and at J to 4 bases, leaving 4 bases not matched to a gene. Here the CDR3 reads CASSLYPAGYEQYF. The CDR3, as DNA: TGTGCCAGCAGTTTATATCCAGCGGGGTACGAGCAGTACTTC.

This chain links TRBV6-5 with TRBJ2-5; D is unclear. V lost 7 bases and J lost 5, with 14 bases in between. Germline V gene data show CDR1 as MNHEY and CDR2 as SVGAGI. The CDR3 extends over 13 amino acids. The CDR3 bases are TGTGCCAGCAACCCGGGCCCCACCGAGACCCAGTACTTC. The encoded protein is CASNPGPTETQYF.

V gene TRBV28 combines with J gene TRBJ1-4; possible D gene TRBD1, 5 bases. Germline-derived CDR1 and CDR2 are MDHEN and SYDVKM. The V end lost 3 bases, the J end lost 7 bases, and 15 bases lay between the germline ends. The CDR3 is 15 amino acids. CDR3 bases: TGTGCCAGCAGTTTGCCAAGGGGTCCCACTGAAAAACTGTTTTTT. Its protein is CASSLPRGPTEKLFF.

J is TRBJ2-3 and V is TRBV2; a weak D match, TRBD1 (6 bases). Between the trimmed V and J ends, which lost 8 bases and 4 bases, there was a span of 28 bases. The CDR3 is 18 residues long. The V gene's germline CDR1 is SNHLY and CDR2 FYNNEI. CDR3 sequence reads: CASPPGESPVFGSDTQYF. DNA of the CDR3: TGTGCCAGCCCCCCAGGGGAGTCCCCGGTCTTTGGGTCAGATACGCAGTATTTT. The full variable domain, in which reference TRBV2 and TRBJ2-3 provide the parts outside the CDR3, is EPEVTQTPSHQVTQMGQEVILRCVPISNHLYFYWYRQILGQKVEFLVSFYNNEISEKSEIFDDQFSVERPDGSNFTLKIRSTKLEDSAMYFCASPPGESPVFGSDTQYFGPGTRLTVL.

The chain carries TRBV5-1 and TRBJ2-7, with 8 positions matching TRBD2. Unmatched junction bases numbered 1, after V lost 2 bases and J lost 3 bases. The germline CDR1 and CDR2 sequences are SGHRS and YFSETQ. The CDR3 runs to 13 residues. The CDR3 reads CASSFREGYEQYF. CDR3 sequence (DNA): TGCGCCAGCAGCTTCCGGGAGGGCTACGAGCAGTACTTC.

The V call is TRBV30, the J call TRBJ1-5; no firm D call. The CDR3 is 13 residues long. Trimming removed 3 bases at V and 7 bases at J, with 13 bases between. Germline CDR1 is GTSNPN and CDR2 is SVGIG (reference sequence). This CDR3 is CAWRAGPRQPQHF. The DNA of the CDR3 is TGTGCCTGGAGGGCGGGCCCCCGGCAGCCCCAGCATTTT.

Remarks on this clone: The identical CDR3 is also encoded by other nucleotide sequences in the sample. J is TRBJ2-7 and V is TRBV4-1, with 7 nucleotides matching TRBD1. CDR3 length: 14 amino acids. Germline assignment: CDR1 MGHRA and CDR2 YSYEKL. The J segment lost 4 bases and the V segment lost 3 bases, leaving 6 bases of the junction unmatched. The CDR3 region has the DNA TGCGCCAGCAGCCACCGGGACAGACCGTACGAGCAGTACTTC. Amino acids: CASSHRDRPYEQYF.

This chain uses TRBV19 with TRBJ2-7; TRBD1 matches at 7 bases. CDR3 size: 15 residues. The trim removed 2 bases at V and 1 base at J, leaving 5 bases unmatched. In germline, CDR1 is LNHDA, CDR2 SQIVND (reference sequence). CDR3 in DNA: TGTGCCAGTAGTATATACTCGACAGGGTCCTACGAGCAGTACTTC. Translating it yields CASSIYSTGSYEQYF.

The chain has TRBV11-2 and TRBJ2-1; TRBD2 matches 10 bases. CDR1 SGHAT and CDR2 FQNNGV come from the germline V gene. Losses at the gene ends were 5 bases for V and 8 bases for J; bases not matched to a gene: 12. This CDR3 contains 16 residues. The CDR3 nucleotides read TGTGCCAGCAGCCCGGATAGGAGCGGGAGGGCTTATGAGCAGTTCTTC. Its protein product is CASSPDRSGRAYEQFF. The variable domain in full, with the rest retrieved from reference TRBV11-2 and TRBJ2-1, is EAGVAQSPRYKIIEKRQSVAFWCNPISGHATLYWYQQILGQGPKLLIQFQNNGVVDDSQLPKDRFSAERLKGVDSTLKIQPAKLEDSAVYLCASSPDRSGRAYEQFFGPGTRLTVL.